Listed here are 16 T cell receptor beta chains from one sample, sequenced in a study of T cells in Graves' hyperthyroidism and ophthalmopathy. Using RNA transcripts as the source, TCR beta CDR3 regions were amplified. First-round RT-PCR of the TCR CDR3 relied on the HTBI primer set. Via MiXCR, TCRdb re-called the multiplex PCR reads, giving one row per CDR3 protein. The sample carries more than 500,000 distinct CDR3 sequences, about 14% recorded once. Sequencing used blood. All receptors come from a woman between 40 and 55 years old with Graves' hyperthyroidism.

The V call is TRBV6-5, the J call TRBJ2-2; D is undetermined. V lost 2 bases, J lost 0 bases, and 10 bases lay in between. CDR3 length: 16 amino acids. Germline loops: CDR1 MNHEY, CDR2 SVGAGI. Here the CDR3 reads CASSYHRIPNTGELFF. CDR3 bases: TGTGCCAGCAGTTACCACCGGATTCCGAACACCGGGGAGCTGTTTTTT.

This clonotype was picked up many times. The genes are TRBV28 and TRBJ1-1; 7 nucleotides agree with TRBD1. The J segment lost 3 bases and the V segment lost 5 bases, leaving 12 bases of the junction unmatched. Germline assignment: CDR1 MDHEN and CDR2 SYDVKM. This CDR3 contains 16 residues. DNA of the CDR3: TGTGCCAGCAGTCTTACCAGGGGGGCTGGGGACACTGAAGCTTTCTTT. Translated: CASSLTRGAGDTEAFF.

Comments on this clonotype: This is likely a read error, given that the CDR3 carries no conserved phenylalanine or tryptophan at its end. This rearrangement joins TRBV7-9 to TRBJ2-2; 8 nucleotides match TRBD1. Trimming removed 7 bases from V and 4 bases from J; junction bases left unmatched: 8. Germline V gene data show CDR1 as SEHNR and CDR2 as FQNEAQ (reference sequence). This CDR3 has 15 amino acids. The CDR3 region is CASTSTGDGTGELFL. CDR3 nucleotides: TGTGCCAGCACCTCGACAGGGGATGGCACCGGGGAGCTGTTTTTA.

This clonotype was seen repeatedly, ten times or more. The chain employs TRBV2 and TRBJ1-3; 7 positions match TRBD1. V lost 2 bases, J lost 4 bases, and 5 bases stayed unmatched. Germline loops: CDR1 SNHLY, CDR2 FYNNEI. The CDR3 has 15 residues. The CDR3 region is CASSESGTAGNTIYF. The DNA for the CDR3 is TGTGCCAGCAGTGAATCAGGGACAGCGGGAAACACCATATATTTT.

On this clonotype: This may come from a read error, since a much larger clone is one base off. The rearrangement joins TRBV10-3 to TRBJ2-7; the D is unclear. CDR1 is ENHRY and CDR2 is SYGVKD in the germline V gene. The CDR3 is 14 amino acids. Trimming removed 6 bases from V and 1 base from J, with 13 bases in between. The CDR3, as DNA: TGTGCCATCAGGGGCGGCCACCTGTCCTACGAGCAGTACTTC. Residues: CAIRGGHLSYEQYF.

This clonotype was detected ten times or more. The chain employs TRBV5-5 and TRBJ2-3, with a tentative D call TRBD1 (6 bases). The V gene's germline CDR1 is SGHKS and CDR2 YYEKEE (reference sequence). Trimming removed 3 bases from V and 2 bases from J, with 10 bases in between. The CDR3 has 14 amino acids. The CDR3 loop reads CASSWTAITDTQYF. CDR3 DNA: TGTGCCAGCAGCTGGACAGCCATCACAGATACGCAGTATTTT.

This clonotype has a count of ten or more. The CDR3 nucleotides are TGTGCCAGCAGCTTAGATGGGACAGTCAAGAACACTGAAGCTTTCTTT. The encoded protein is CASSLDGTVKNTEAFF. This chain connects TRBV7-3 to TRBJ1-1, with 7 positions matching TRBD1. The junction had 7 bases not matched to a gene; V was cut back by 2 bases and J by 1 base. Germline-derived CDR1 and CDR2 are SGHTA and FQGTGA. The CDR3 runs to 16 residues.

This clonotype has at least ten counts. V and J are TRBV2 and TRBJ2-3; TRBD2 agrees at 8 bases. V was pared by 5 bases and J by 1 base, with 2 bases of the junction left unmatched. This CDR3 is built from 14 residues. Germline V gene sequence: CDR1 SNHLY, CDR2 FYNNEI. The CDR3 DNA reads as TGTGCCAGCAGTACTAGCGGCGGCACAGATACGCAGTATTTT. Residues: CASSTSGGTDTQYF.

Remarks on this clonotype: A much larger clone sits a single nucleotide away, making a read error possible. V and J are TRBV11-2 and TRBJ2-1, with 14 positions matching TRBD2. The CDR3 loop spans 20 amino acids. Germline V gene data show CDR1 as SGHAT and CDR2 as FQNNGV. As DNA, the CDR3 is TGTGGCAGCAGCTGGAGTTCGGGACTAGCGGGAGAATCGGTGCACAATGAGCAGTTCTTC. Its protein is CGSSWSSGLAGESVHNEQFF.

This sequence joins TRBV15 and TRBJ1-2; TRBD1 might be the D (5 bases). Germline V gives CDR1 LNHNV, CDR2 YYDKDF (reference sequence). V lost 3 bases to trimming and J lost 2 bases, with 7 bases between them. The CDR3 extends over 13 amino acids. The CDR3, as DNA: TGTGCCACCAGCAGGGGACTGAACTATGGCTACACCTTC. Translation: CATSRGLNYGYTF.

Only a few counts were recorded for this clonotype. V and J are TRBV5-4 and TRBJ2-3, with D possibly TRBD2 on 6 matching bases. Germline CDR1 reads SGHNT; CDR2 reads YYREEE (reference sequence). Trimming left V 4 bases short and J 4 bases short, with 10 bases between. The CDR3 is made up of 13 amino acids. CDR3 loop: CASSRDSSDTQYF. DNA of the CDR3: TGTGCCAGCAGCCGGGACTCATCAGATACGCAGTATTTT. Full variable domain (missing parts from reference TRBV5-4 and TRBJ2-3): ETGVTQSPTHLIKTRGQQVTLRCSSQSGHNTVSWYQQALGQGPQFIFQYYREEENGRGNFPPRFSGLQFPNYSSELNVNALELDDSALYLCASSRDSSDTQYFGPGTRLTVL.

This clonotype was observed many times. The gene calls are TRBV18 and TRBJ2-2; D is perhaps TRBD1 (6 bases). The CDR3 loop spans 15 amino acids. V lost 2 bases, J lost 6 bases, and 13 bases lay in between. Germline loops: CDR1 KGHSH, CDR2 LQKENI. CDR3 sequence (DNA): TGTGCCAGCTCACCATTACAGGGCTCTGCCGGGGAGCTGTTTTTT. It specifies CASSPLQGSAGELFF.

This clonotype was seen a few times. This chain joins TRBV3-1 and TRBJ2-5, with 14 nucleotides matching TRBD2. Germline values: CDR1 LGHDT, CDR2 YNNKEL (reference sequence). There are 16 residues in the CDR3. The ends lost 1 base at V and 5 bases at J; junction bases unmatched: 3. CDR3 coding DNA: TGTGCCAGCAGCCAAGGGACTAGCGGGAGGATGGAGACCCAGTACTTC. Protein product: CASSQGTSGRMETQYF.

This clonotype was picked up many times. The CDR3, as DNA: TGTGCCAGCAGCGTAGGGACAGGGTATCTTAACTATGGCTACACCTTC. This translates into CASSVGTGYLNYGYTF. The genes are TRBV9 and TRBJ1-2, with 8 positions matching TRBD1. This CDR3 region has 16 residues. The junction had 5 bases not matched to a gene; V was cut back by 0 bases and J by 1 base. Germline CDR1 reads SGDLS; CDR2 reads YYNGEE. The whole variable domain, filled in from reference TRBV9 and TRBJ1-2, reads DSGVTQTPKHLITATGQRVTLRCSPRSGDLSVYWYQQSLDQGLQFLIQYYNGEERAKGNILERFSAQQFPDLHSELNLSSLELGDSALYFCASSVGTGYLNYGYTFGSGTRLTVV.

This clonotype was seen repeatedly, ten times or more. DNA for the CDR3: TGTGCCAGCAGCTTAGGATCGACAGGGATGGGTACTGAAGCTTTCTTT. Residues: CASSLGSTGMGTEAFF. The chain joins TRBV7-2 to TRBJ1-1; 7 bases are shared with TRBD1. Trimming at V came to 1 base and at J to 5 bases, leaving 10 bases not matched to a gene. The CDR3 has 16 residues. Germline lookup yields CDR1 SGHTA and CDR2 FQGNSA. Full variable domain (missing parts from reference TRBV7-2 and TRBJ1-1): GAGVSQSPSNKVTEKGKDVELRCDPISGHTALYWYRQSLGQGLEFLIYFQGNSAPDKSGLPSDRFSAERTGGSVSTLTIQRTQQEDSAVYLCASSLGSTGMGTEAFFGQGTRLTVV.

V gene TRBV5-4 combines with J gene TRBJ2-3, with TRBD1 matching 8 bases. CDR1 is SGHNT and CDR2 is YYREEE in the germline V gene (reference sequence). This CDR3 is built from 17 residues. Trimming at V came to 4 bases and at J to 6 bases, leaving 16 bases not matched to a gene. CDR3 sequence (DNA): TGTGCCAGCAGCGCGACAGGGGCAGGAGCTTCCTCCGATACGCAGTATTTT. Its translation: CASSATGAGASSDTQYF.